This TCR beta chain was documented in a study of shared clonotypes between healthy human individuals. As originally analysed: Without quality scores, immunoSEQ junctional reads could not be filtered like full-length reads. The protocol was immunoSEQ multiplex PCR, while the TCRdb copy is restricted to in-frame clones and leaves out a portion. V, J and clone size were drawn from that table, and D and trimming were deduced from the DNA. Among 2 million to 2.5 million clones listed, around 93% were seen once. The sample taken for sequencing was naive CD4+ T cells from PBMCs. Subset: CD45RA+ positively selected. This sequence originates from a man between 18 and 35 years old in good health. Some clones in this sample may be carry-over from other donors' samples.

The CDR3 nucleotides read TGCGCCAGCAGCGGGGGGACAGGGAAGGACATTCAGTACTTC. It yields the protein CASSGGTGKDIQYF. This chain joins TRBV5-1 and TRBJ2-4, with TRBD1 matching 9 bases. The CDR3 has 14 residues. V was pared by 4 bases and J by 8 bases, with 7 bases of the junction left unmatched. CDR1 SGHRS and CDR2 YFSETQ come from the germline V gene.